The 16 T cell receptor beta chains listed next were all sequenced from one sample in a study of human T cells and chemical hapten exposure. Time point specified: pre-sensitization, week 0. Treatment here: therapeutic diphenylcyclopropenone sensitization with weekly scalp DPC. The starting material, unfractionated whole blood, was used for total RNA extraction. TCRdb analysed the RACE reads with MiXCR anew, one entry per CDR3 protein. Here the sample spans 56,000 or so distinct CDR3 sequences, approximately 9.6% being singletons. Source: whole blood, taken in connection with sensitization to the hapten diphenylcyclopropenone (DPC). Every receptor here comes from a woman aged 25 to 39 with alopecia areata. Some clones in this sample may be carry-over from other donors' samples.

J is TRBJ2-3 and V is TRBV7-2, with a weak D call TRBD1 (6 bases). Trimming removed 3 bases at V and 2 bases at J, with 18 bases between. Looked up from germline, CDR1 is SGHTA and CDR2 is FQGNSA. The CDR3 covers 17 residues. CDR3 sequence reads: CASSFAAGQGNTDTQYF. The CDR3 bases are TGTGCCAGCAGCTTCGCTGCTGGGCAGGGGAACACAGATACGCAGTATTTT.

This clonotype was seen more than once but under ten times. CDR3 in amino acids: CAWSDYLQYF. CDR3 bases: TGTGCCTGGAGCGACTACCTCCAGTACTTC. The chain combines TRBV30 with TRBJ2-5, with TRBD2 as a possible D gene (5 bases). Trimming removed 3 bases from V and 10 bases from J, with 9 bases in between. CDR1 and CDR2 (germline): GTSNPN, SVGIG (reference sequence). The CDR3 contains 10 residues.

The rearrangement joins TRBV6-6 to TRBJ2-3; 10 bases are shared with TRBD2. J gave up 2 bases and V 6 bases, and 8 bases lay outside the gene matches. Germline values: CDR1 MNHNY, CDR2 SVGAGI (reference sequence). This CDR3 contains 16 residues. In DNA form, the CDR3 reads TGTGCCAGCAGCCCCTATAGCGGGGGGCCCACAGATACGCAGTATTTT. Amino acid sequence: CASSPYSGGPTDTQYF.

A few counts support this clonotype. The chain links TRBV5-5 to TRBJ2-3, with 7 bases fitting TRBD1. CDR3 size: 16 residues. V shed 4 bases, J shed 0 bases, and the junction held 8 bases outside the gene matches. Germline loops: CDR1 SGHKS, CDR2 YYEKEE (reference sequence). The CDR3 nucleotides are TGTGCCAGCAGCGGGAACAGGGGACGCAGCACAGATACGCAGTATTTT. Its translation is CASSGNRGRSTDTQYF.

The chain employs TRBV5-6 and TRBJ2-3; D not certain. The V gene lost 6 bases and the J gene lost 2 bases, with 10 bases spanning the gap. Germline V gives CDR1 SGHDT, CDR2 YYEEEE. The length of the CDR3 is 13 residues. For the CDR3, the DNA is TGTGCCAGCACCTTAAGGCTCACAGATACGCAGTATTTT. Its translation is CASTLRLTDTQYF.

This clonotype was counted between two and nine times. The junction departs from germline at one end; a sequencing error may be responsible. The V gene is TRBV20-1, the J gene TRBJ2-7; TRBD1 matches 11 bases. The CDR3 sequence is 12 residues long. Germline V gene data show CDR1 as DFQATT and CDR2 as SNEGSKA (reference sequence). CDR3 residues: CSARPGQGALRF. The CDR3 DNA sequence: TGCAGTGCTAGGCCCGGACAGGGGGCTTTACGTTTC.

In its sample, this clonotype was seen many times. The chain carries TRBV7-3 and TRBJ1-1, with unresolved D. Germline V gene sequence: CDR1 SGHTA, CDR2 FQGTGA. The CDR3 runs 13 residues. The V end lost 4 bases, the J end lost 0 bases, and 6 bases lay between the germline ends. The CDR3 loop is CASSSQMNTEAFF. CDR3 DNA: TGTGCCAGCAGCTCCCAAATGAACACTGAAGCTTTCTTT. The variable domain in full, with the rest retrieved from reference TRBV7-3 and TRBJ1-1, is GAGVSQTPSNKVTEKGKYVELRCDPISGHTALYWYRQSLGQGPEFLIYFQGTGAADDSGLPNDRFFAVRPEGSVSTLKIQRTERGDSAVYLCASSSQMNTEAFFGQGTRLTVV.

This clonotype appeared a few times. In nucleotides, the CDR3 is TGTGCCAGCAGCTTCAGGTTCAATGAGCAGTTCTTC. It translates to CASSFRFNEQFF. This sequence joins TRBV5-8 and TRBJ2-1; D call uncertain. The length of the CDR3 is 12 residues. The germline gives CDR1 SGHTS, CDR2 YDEGEE. Trimming left V 2 bases short and J 6 bases short, with 6 bases between.

This clonotype showed up just a few times. The J gene is TRBJ2-2, the V gene TRBV5-1; no firm D call. Trimming pared 4 bases from V and 7 bases from J, leaving 14 bases between. Germline V CDR1 and CDR2: SGHRS, YFSETQ. The CDR3 is 14 residues long. The CDR3 here is CASSPFDSGGELFF. CDR3 coding DNA: TGCGCCAGCAGCCCGTTCGACTCGGGCGGGGAGCTGTTTTTT.

The rearrangement uses TRBV7-9 and TRBJ1-4, with 8 positions matching TRBD1. The CDR3 runs to 15 residues. From germline, CDR1 is SEHNR and CDR2 FQNEAQ (reference sequence). V shed 3 bases, J shed 8 bases, and the junction held 8 bases outside the gene matches. CDR3 DNA: TGTGCCAGCAGCTTTCCGGACAGGGTTGCGGAAAAACTGTTTTTT. Protein product: CASSFPDRVAEKLFF.

This clonotype was found many times. This rearrangement joins TRBV7-8 to TRBJ1-1; TRBD1 might be the D (6 bases). The V gene's germline CDR1 is SGHVS and CDR2 FQNEAQ. The CDR3 is 14 amino acids. The V end was cut by 0 bases, the J end by 5 bases, with 10 bases between. The CDR3 loop reads CASSLAGADTEAFF. CDR3 in DNA: TGTGCCAGCAGCTTAGCGGGGGCAGATACTGAAGCTTTCTTT.

This clonotype was detected many times. This chain uses TRBV7-9 with TRBJ2-7; 8 bases are shared with TRBD1. Germline loops: CDR1 SEHNR, CDR2 FQNEAQ (reference sequence). V lost 5 bases, J lost 7 bases, and 4 bases stayed unmatched. The CDR3 is 12 amino acids. CDR3 in amino acids: CASSQGASEQYF. DNA for the CDR3: TGTGCCAGCAGCCAGGGGGCATCTGAGCAGTACTTC.

The rearrangement links TRBV6-2 or TRBV6-3 to TRBJ2-4; perhaps TRBD1 as D (7 bases). The CDR3 extends over 13 amino acids. Germline CDR1 reads MNHEY; CDR2 reads SVGEGT. CDR3 amino acids: CAGRGTDENIQYF. The CDR3 DNA reads TGTGCAGGCCGCGGGACAGATGAAAACATTCAGTACTTC.

The DNA of the CDR3 is TGTGCCAGCAGTCGAGGCAGCACAGATACGCAGTATTTT. Protein sequence: CASSRGSTDTQYF. This chain joins TRBV25-1 and TRBJ2-3; D is ambiguous. This CDR3 contains 13 residues. V gave up 5 bases and J gave up 0 bases, with 6 bases separating them. CDR1 is MGHDK and CDR2 is SYGVNS in the germline V gene. Variable domain in full (rest from reference TRBV25-1 and TRBJ2-3): EADIYQTPRYLVIGTGKKITLECSQTMGHDKMYWYQQDPGMELHLIHYSYGVNSTEKGDLSSESTVSRIRTEHFPLTLESARPSHTSQYLCASSRGSTDTQYFGPGTRLTVL.

This clonotype was counted a few times. The CDR3 region is CASSPIGGLGMNNEQFF. The CDR3 region has the DNA TGTGCCAGCAGCCCGATAGGGGGTCTTGGTATGAACAATGAGCAGTTCTTC. The chain has TRBV6-2 or TRBV6-3 and TRBJ2-1; D is possibly TRBD1 (6 bases). Trimming cost V 6 bases and J 5 bases, with 23 bases left between them. The CDR3 has 17 residues. Germline values: CDR1 MNHEY, CDR2 SVGEGT.

The chain carries TRBV7-2 and TRBJ1-4, with a possible D match to TRBD1 (5 bases). Germline loops: CDR1 SGHTA, CDR2 FQGNSA. With 1 base removed from V and 8 bases from J, the gap between germline ends came to 11 bases. This CDR3 region has 14 residues. For the CDR3, the DNA is TGTGCCAGCAGCTTAGTGGGGCCTGGAGAAAAACTGTTTTTT. Amino acids: CASSLVGPGEKLFF.